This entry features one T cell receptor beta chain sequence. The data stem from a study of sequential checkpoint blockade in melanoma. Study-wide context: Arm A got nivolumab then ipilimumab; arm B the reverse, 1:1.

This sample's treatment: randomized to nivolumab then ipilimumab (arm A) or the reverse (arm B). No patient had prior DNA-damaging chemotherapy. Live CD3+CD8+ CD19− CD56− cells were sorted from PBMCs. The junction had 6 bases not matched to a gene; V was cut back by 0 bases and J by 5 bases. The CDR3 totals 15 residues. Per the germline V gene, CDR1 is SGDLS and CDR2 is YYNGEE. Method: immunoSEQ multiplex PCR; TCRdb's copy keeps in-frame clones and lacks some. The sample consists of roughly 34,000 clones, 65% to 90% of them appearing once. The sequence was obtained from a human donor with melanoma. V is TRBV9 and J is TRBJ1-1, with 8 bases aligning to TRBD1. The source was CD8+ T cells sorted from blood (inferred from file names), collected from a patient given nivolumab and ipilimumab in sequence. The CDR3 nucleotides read TGTGCCAGCAGCGTAGAGTCAGGGGGCGGGACTGAAGCTTTCTTT. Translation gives CASSVESGGGTEAFF. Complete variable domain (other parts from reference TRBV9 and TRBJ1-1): DSGVTQTPKHLITATGQRVTLRCSPRSGDLSVYWYQQSLDQGLQFLIQYYNGEERAKGNILERFSAQQFPDLHSELNLSSLELGDSALYFCASSVESGGGTEAFFGQGTRLTVV.